This entry concerns a single T cell receptor beta chain. Its antigen remains unknown. The repertoire was sequenced with immunoSEQ multiplex PCR; TCRdb's copy has only in-frame clones and lacks some. The data show 150,000 or so clones, with 90% to 95% seen just once and 3.5% to 4% held by the top ten. This CDR3 has 15 amino acids. Trimming cost V 3 bases and J 0 bases, with 11 bases left between them. Germline CDR1 reads SNHLY; CDR2 reads FYNNEI. This sample was included in a study of T cell responses to AZD1222 COVID-19 vaccine. Study results and limitations: Spike was spanned by vaccine-associated CD4 TCRs, with dominance at 160-218 and 743-854. Mostly white British, mostly female donors; authors suggested clonal diversity may be underestimated.

Sequencing used peripheral blood, obtained 28 days after the second AZD1222 dose. V gene TRBV2 combines with J gene TRBJ1-2; D call uncertain. This TCR came from an adult who received the AZD1222 COVID-19 vaccine. The CDR3 DNA reads as TGTGCCAGCAGTGAGCTAGGCAGGTCTAACTATGGCTACACCTTC. It codes for CASSELGRSNYGYTF.